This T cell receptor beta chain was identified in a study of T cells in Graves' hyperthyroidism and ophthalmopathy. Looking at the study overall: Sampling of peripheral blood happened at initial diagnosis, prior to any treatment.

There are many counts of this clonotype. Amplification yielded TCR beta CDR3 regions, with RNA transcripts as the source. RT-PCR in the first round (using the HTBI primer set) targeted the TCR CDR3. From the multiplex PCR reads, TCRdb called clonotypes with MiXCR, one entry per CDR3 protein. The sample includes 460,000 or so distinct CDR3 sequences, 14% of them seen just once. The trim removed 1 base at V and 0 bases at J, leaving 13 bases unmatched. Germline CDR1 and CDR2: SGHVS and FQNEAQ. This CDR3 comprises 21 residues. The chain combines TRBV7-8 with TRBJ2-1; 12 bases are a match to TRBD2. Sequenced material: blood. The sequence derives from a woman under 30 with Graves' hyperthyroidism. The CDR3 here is CASSLDLRLAGDASSYNEQFF. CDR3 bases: TGTGCCAGCAGCTTAGACCTAAGACTAGCGGGAGACGCGAGCTCCTACAATGAGCAGTTCTTC.